These 5 T cell receptor beta chains share one sample of origin, sequenced in a study of blood T cell repertoires in COVID-19. Generated by immunoSEQ multiplex PCR, the TCRdb table keeps only in-frame clones and is missing some. This table holds around 200,000 clones, about 87% found once. Sample: peripheral blood. These receptors were obtained from a man in his forties with active or convalescent COVID-19.

In this sample, this clone turned up a few times. The gene calls are TRBV3-1 (or the pseudogene TRBV3-2) and TRBJ1-1; D unresolved. Germline lookup yields CDR1 LGHDT and CDR2 YNNKEL (reference sequence). This CDR3 has 15 residues. V lost 1 base to trimming and J lost 1 base, with 10 bases between them. CDR3 sequence reads: CASSQAPAQNTEAFF. Written as DNA, the CDR3 is TGTGCCAGCAGCCAAGCCCCCGCACAGAACACTGAAGCTTTCTTT.

V usage is TRBV6-5 and J usage is TRBJ1-2, with 12 bases lining up with TRBD1. This CDR3 contains 15 residues. Germline V gives CDR1 MNHEY, CDR2 SVGAGI. V dropped 2 bases and J dropped 8; count of bases not matched to a gene: 6. This chain's CDR3 is CASSYELGQGAGYTF. The DNA for the CDR3 is TGTGCCAGCAGTTACGAATTGGGACAGGGGGCGGGCTACACCTTC.

The chain recombines TRBV6-6 with TRBJ1-2; D is uncertain. Trimming took 7 bases from V and 3 from J, leaving 15 bases between them. The CDR3 totals 14 residues. Looked up from germline, CDR1 is MNHNY and CDR2 is SVGAGI (reference sequence). This chain's CDR3 is CASTVSGRDYGYTF. CDR3 nucleotides: TGTGCCAGCACCGTCTCGGGGAGGGACTATGGCTACACCTTC.

The chain links TRBV27 to TRBJ2-2, with D perhaps matching TRBD2 (6 bases). Trimming took 6 bases from V and 4 from J, leaving 21 bases between them. CDR1 is MNHEY, CDR2 SMNVEV, per germline (reference sequence). This CDR3 has 17 residues. The CDR3 loop is CASRGLFSSAVTGELFF. CDR3 DNA sequence: TGTGCCAGCAGGGGACTCTTCTCTAGCGCAGTCACCGGGGAGCTGTTTTTT.

The V and J genes are TRBV9 and TRBJ2-1; D ambiguous. The germline V gene encodes CDR1 SGDLS and CDR2 YYNGEE. The V and J ends lost 0 bases and 0 bases respectively, with 13 bases between them. The CDR3 sequence is 17 residues long. CDR3 DNA sequence: TGTGCCAGCAGCGTAGGCGGTCCCCGCAGCTCCTACAATGAGCAGTTCTTC. Translated: CASSVGGPRSSYNEQFF.